This TCR beta chain derives from a study of blood T cell repertoires in COVID-19. TCRdb's table, derived via immunoSEQ multiplex PCR, lists solely in-frame clones and lacks some. In the table there are under 350,000 clones, approximately 86% of which are singletons. The origin of this receptor is a man aged 18 to 30 with active or convalescent COVID-19. Material: peripheral blood.

The CDR3 region is CASSGRGSLNYGYTF. In DNA, the CDR3 is TGTGCCAGCAGTGGCCGGGGATCCCTTAACTATGGCTACACCTTC. The chain couples TRBV25-1 to TRBJ1-2; D call uncertain. V dropped 4 bases and J dropped 1 base, with 13 bases sitting between them. This CDR3 contains 15 residues. Germline-derived CDR1 and CDR2 are MGHDK and SYGVNS.